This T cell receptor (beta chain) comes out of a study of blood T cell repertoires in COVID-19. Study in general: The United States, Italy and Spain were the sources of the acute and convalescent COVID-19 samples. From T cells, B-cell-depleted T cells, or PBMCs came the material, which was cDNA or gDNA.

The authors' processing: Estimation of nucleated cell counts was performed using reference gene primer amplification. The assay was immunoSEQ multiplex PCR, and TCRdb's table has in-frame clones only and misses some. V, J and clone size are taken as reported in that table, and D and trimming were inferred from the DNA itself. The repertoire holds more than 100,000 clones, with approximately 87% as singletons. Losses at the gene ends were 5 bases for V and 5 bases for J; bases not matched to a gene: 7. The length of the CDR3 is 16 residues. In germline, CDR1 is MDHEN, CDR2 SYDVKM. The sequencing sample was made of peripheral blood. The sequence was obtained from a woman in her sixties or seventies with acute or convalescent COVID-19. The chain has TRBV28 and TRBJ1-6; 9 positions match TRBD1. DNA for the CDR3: TGTGCCAGCAGTGATTTTAGGACAGGGGATAATTCACCCCTCCACTTT. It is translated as CASSDFRTGDNSPLHF.